Reported below is one T cell receptor (beta chain). Its antigen is unidentified. With random hexamers, 0.5 to 1 ug RNA was reverse transcribed. The method of amplification for TCR beta CDR3 was immunoSEQ multiplex PCR, covering 54 Vbeta and 13 Jbeta. MiXCR, run by TCRdb on the immunoSEQ multiplex PCR reads, gives a single entry per CDR3 protein. The sample contains about 130,000 distinct CDR3 sequences, 80% to 95% of which appear only once. The data derive from a study of CD8 T cells in Susac syndrome. V shed 5 bases and J 0 bases; nucleotides not matched to a gene: 3. Per germline, CDR1 SNHLY and CDR2 FYNNEI. CDR3 length: 16 amino acids. Study-wide points: The number of individuals included in the study's TCR sequencing and HLA analysis was acknowledged as relatively small.

Sequencing of TCR beta was performed on blood CD8+ T cells and on blood CD4+ T cells. In contrast to the negatively isolated CD8+ and CD4+ T cells, TEMRA cells were FACS-enriched. Sequenced material: CD8+ T cells from PBMCs. V is TRBV2 and J is TRBJ1-4; 10 positions match TRBD1. The receptor was isolated from a human donor with multiple sclerosis. As DNA, the CDR3 is TGTGCCAGCAGTCCGGACAGGGGGGCAACTAATGAAAAACTGTTTTTT. Its translation is CASSPDRGATNEKLFF. Filled out from reference TRBV2 and TRBJ1-4, the complete variable domain reads EPEVTQTPSHQVTQMGQEVILRCVPISNHLYFYWYRQILGQKVEFLVSFYNNEISEKSEIFDDQFSVERPDGSNFTLKIRSTKLEDSAMYFCASSPDRGATNEKLFFGSGTQLSVL.